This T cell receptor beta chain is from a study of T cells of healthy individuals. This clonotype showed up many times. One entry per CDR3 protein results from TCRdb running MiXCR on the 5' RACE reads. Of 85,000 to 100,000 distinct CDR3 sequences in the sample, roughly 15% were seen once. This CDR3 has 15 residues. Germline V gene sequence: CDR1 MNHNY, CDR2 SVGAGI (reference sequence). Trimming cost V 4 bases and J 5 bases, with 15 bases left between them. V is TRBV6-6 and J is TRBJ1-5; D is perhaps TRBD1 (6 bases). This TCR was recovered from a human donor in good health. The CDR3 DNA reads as TGTGCCAGCAGTTCCGAGGGGGGTCGCCATCAGCCCCAGCATTTT. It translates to CASSSEGGRHQPQHF.